This T cell receptor beta chain was profiled in a study of human T cells and chemical hapten exposure (dated by TCRdb to the early 2020s). At the level of the whole study: For sensitization, 2% DPC in acetone was applied to a 2 cm by 2 cm area of upper inner arm skin. Patch tests used Finn chambers with 0.01% DPC on the upper back, scored after 6 days by International Contact Dermatitis Research Group standards. Blood samples were taken from patients before sensitization (week 0) and at 2, 6 and about 24 weeks after DPC sensitization. Blood for TCR sequencing was provided by twenty-nine alopecia patients at one to four time points (pre-sensitization, 2, 6 and 24 weeks). Alopecia areata with under or over 50% scalp involvement, alopecia totalis and alopecia universalis were represented in the patient cohort, which was mostly female. The libraries were sequenced as a pool, and the TCR yield per sample differed mostly because of small variations in library volumes within the pool. Throughout the roughly 25-week study period, patients were also given weekly therapeutic DPC doses on the scalp. The study tracked peripheral blood TCR repertoire changes in vivo during primary and secondary sensitization to the hapten diphenylcyclopropenone (DPC) in alopecia patients.

The CDR3 starts with the cysteine, ends with the phenylalanine, and has 11 residues. Kept here is only the CDR3 DNA, which spans 33 bases and is read in frame from base 1. Per the germline V gene, KGHDR is the CDR1 and SFDVKD is the CDR2. V sheds 7 bases and J sheds 4 bases, leaving 6 bases between their ends. The sample's time point label, in plain terms: patch test 3, about 24 weeks after DPC sensitization. The treatment or condition label of this sample denotes: therapeutic diphenylcyclopropenone sensitization with weekly scalp DPC. At each patch-test visit, blood was drawn before the patch test was applied. Patients were considered eligible if aged 18 to 70, diagnosed with alopecia and deemed suitable for DPC therapy, and patients were excluded if pregnant. Unfractionated whole blood was collected in Tempus Blood RNA tubes, and total RNA was extracted from that blood. Libraries came from RACE. The run used a NextSeq 500. Library preparation attached unique molecular identifiers to individual cDNA molecules for quantitative, reproducible TCR counting. For every blood RNA sample, sequencing covered both the TCR alpha and TCR beta chains. The original methods were these. Samples had a median of around 92,000 TCRs, with a range from 23,224 to 690,600. V, J and CDR3 annotation of the TCR reads was carried out using the Decombinator software suite. For PS versus PT1 abundance plots, all samples were subsampled to the same number of TCRs (28,000). TCRs were defined as expanded if absent before sensitization and observed at least eight times at the 2-week time point. In-frame beta chains were kept once TCRdb had trimmed the public reads at Q25 with fastp and called clones with MiXCR. Rows merge per CDR3 protein into single entries with the most common DNA and genes. TCRdb, rather than the study authors, made the V and J calls. For this sample the table gives 95,000 to 150,000 distinct CDR3 sequences, of which over 9% were detected only once. The ten largest clones capture over 2% of the sample.

This clonotype has just a few counts. Its cognate antigen has yet to be identified. One base away there is no much larger clone; base qualities are not given. Results the study describes overall, beyond this receptor: Repeated subsampling changed both the strength of the expansion versus patch-test correlation and the threshold at which the correlation became significant. DPC sensitization did not change the number of TCRs with a frequency above 1 in 1000, and there was no evidence of changes in global repertoire structure. Significantly more large CDR3 similarity clusters were formed by expanded TCRs than by pre-sensitization or healthy control sets, consistent with antigen-driven responses. Patch test score correlated positively with the number of PT1 expanded TCRs, reaching significance at thresholds 8, 16 and 32 but not at 4. All patients had alopecia, a presumed autoimmune disease, so their immune response might differ from that of healthy individuals.

The chain uses TRBV24-1 and TRBJ1-1; TRBD1 is perhaps the D gene, given 5 matching bases. Here the sequenced sample was whole blood, taken in connection with sensitization to the hapten diphenylcyclopropenone (DPC). This TCR came from a woman between 45 and 60 years old with alopecia areata. Some clones in this sample may be carry-over from other donors' samples. The bases read TGTGCCACCAGCGGGGGCACTGAAGCTTTCTTT. This is translated as CATSGGTEAFF.